These T cell receptor beta chains were read from a single sample in a study of cytomegalovirus exposure and HLA in healthy donors. Sequencing was performed with immunoSEQ multiplex PCR; in TCRdb, only in-frame clones are kept and a portion is missing. The data show around 140,000 clones, more than 75% seen once. Sequencing was carried out using PBMCs. Source of these receptors: a man between 18 and 35 years old in good health and CMV-seropositive. Both conserved end residues are trimmed from each CDR3.

TRBJ2-1,TRBV19,11,ASSTERYNEQF
TRBJ2-1,TRBV27,14,ASTPPGTGGWNEQF
TRBJ2-7,TRBV19,13,ASSSEGDSSYEQY
TRBJ1-5,TRBV7-9,15,ASSLASGGRGNQPQH
TRBJ2-1,TRBV29-1,16,SVGGSWDRPLLVNEQF
TRBJ2-7,TRBV2,11,ASKTDKTYEQY
TRBJ2-1,TRBV19,11,ASNRGAYNEQF
TRBJ2-7,TRBV27,13,ASSLPTGGVDEQY
TRBJ1-2,TRBV6-5,12,ASRPDRGAYGYT
TRBJ1-2,TRBV6-1,13,ASSEDETGTYGYT
TRBJ2-3,TRBV25-1,13,ASSEGGTGTDTQY
TRBJ2-7,TRBV5-1,13,ASFGGLAGSYEQY
TRBJ1-2,TRBV14,14,ASSQTGQVANYGYT